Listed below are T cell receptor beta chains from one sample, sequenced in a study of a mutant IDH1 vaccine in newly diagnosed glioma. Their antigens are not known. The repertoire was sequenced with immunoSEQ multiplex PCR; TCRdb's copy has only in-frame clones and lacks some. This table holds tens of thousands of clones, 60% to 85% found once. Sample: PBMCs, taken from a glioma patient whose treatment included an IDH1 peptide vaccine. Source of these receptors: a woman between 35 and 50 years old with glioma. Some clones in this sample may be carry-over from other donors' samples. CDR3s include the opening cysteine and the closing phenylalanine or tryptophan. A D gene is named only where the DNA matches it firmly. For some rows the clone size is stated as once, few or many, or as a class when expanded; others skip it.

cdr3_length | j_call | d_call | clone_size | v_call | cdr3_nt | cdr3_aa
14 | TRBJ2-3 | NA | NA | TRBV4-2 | TGTGCCAGCAGCCAAGTAGAAACCTCAGATACGCAGTATTTT | CASSQVETSDTQYF
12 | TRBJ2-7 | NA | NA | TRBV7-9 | TGTGCCAGCAGCTTGAAGGTCTACGAGCAGTACTTC | CASSLKVYEQYF
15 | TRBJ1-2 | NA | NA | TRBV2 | TGTGCCAGCAGTCCAAGGTCTTGGCGGAACTATGGCTACACCTTC | CASSPRSWRNYGYTF
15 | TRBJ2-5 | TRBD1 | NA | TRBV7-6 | TGTGCCAGCAGCACCCCGACAGGGATGGGGGAGACCCAGTACTTC | CASSTPTGMGETQYF
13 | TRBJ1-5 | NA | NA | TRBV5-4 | TGTGCCAGCAGCTCAGGCAGCAATCAGCCCCAGCATTTT | CASSSGSNQPQHF
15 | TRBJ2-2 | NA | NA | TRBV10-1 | TGCGCCAGCAGTGAGGGCGGACGAGAGACCGGGGAGCTGTTTTTT | CASSEGGRETGELFF
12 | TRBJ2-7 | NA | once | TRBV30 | TGTGCCTGGAGTGTAGTTTCCTCCGAGCAGTACTTC | CAWSVVSSEQYF
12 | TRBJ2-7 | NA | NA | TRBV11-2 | TGTGCCAGCAGCGATCAGTCCTACGAGCAGTACTTC | CASSDQSYEQYF
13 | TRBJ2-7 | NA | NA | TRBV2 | TGTGCCAGCAGCATGACAGGCGTGGGGGAGCAGTACTTC | CASSMTGVGEQYF
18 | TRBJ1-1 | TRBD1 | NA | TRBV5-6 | TGTGCCAGCAGCTTGTGGGGGGGGACAGTCGCCCTGAACACTGAAGCTTTCTTT | CASSLWGGTVALNTEAFF
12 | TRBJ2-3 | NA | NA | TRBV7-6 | TGTGCCAGCAGCTTGGCACGGGATACGCAGTATTTT | CASSLARDTQYF
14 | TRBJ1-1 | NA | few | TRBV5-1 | TGCGCCAGCAGCTTGCGTCGGCAATCCCCTGAGGCTTTCTTT | CASSLRRQSPEAFF
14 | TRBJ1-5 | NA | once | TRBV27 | TGTGCCAGCAGATATTGGGGGGCCAATCAGCCCCAGCATTTT | CASRYWGANQPQHF
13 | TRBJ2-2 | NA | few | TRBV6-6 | TGTGCCAGCGCTCGGGGGAACACCGGGGAGCTGTTTTTT | CASARGNTGELFF
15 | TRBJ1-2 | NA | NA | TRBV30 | TGTGCCTGGACAGGTAGCTTCTTCCTCAACTATGGCTACACCTTC | CAWTGSFFLNYGYTF
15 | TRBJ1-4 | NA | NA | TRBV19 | TGTGCCAGTAGGGCTCTACAGGGAACAAATGAAAAACTGTTTTTT | CASRALQGTNEKLFF
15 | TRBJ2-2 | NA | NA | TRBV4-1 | TGCGCCAGCAGCCAAGAATCATCCTGGGCCGGGGAGCTGTTTTTT | CASSQESSWAGELFF
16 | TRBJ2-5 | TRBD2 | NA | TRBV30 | TGTGCCTGGAGGACGGGACTAGCGGGGGCTAAAGAGACCCAGTACTTC | CAWRTGLAGAKETQYF
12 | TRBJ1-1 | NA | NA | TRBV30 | TGTGCCTGGAGTCCCGTCAACACTGAAGCTTTCTTT | CAWSPVNTEAFF
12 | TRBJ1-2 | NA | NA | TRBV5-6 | TGTGCCAGCAGCTCGGGGCCGGTTGGCTACACCTTC | CASSSGPVGYTF
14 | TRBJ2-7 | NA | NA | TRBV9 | TGTGCCAGCAGCGTAGGTGCCCCTAGGGACGAGCAGTACTTC | CASSVGAPRDEQYF
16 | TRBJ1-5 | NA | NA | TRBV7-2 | TGTGCCAGCAGCTTAGGGGCCTGGGGGCCCAATCAGCCCCAGCATTTT | CASSLGAWGPNQPQHF
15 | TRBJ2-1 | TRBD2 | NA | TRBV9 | TGTGCCAGCAGCGTAGGCGGGAGAGGGAACAATGAGCAGTTCTTC | CASSVGGRGNNEQFF
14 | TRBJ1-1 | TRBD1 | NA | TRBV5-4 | TGTGCCAGCAGCGAAAAGACAGGGTTCACTGAAGCTTTCTTT | CASSEKTGFTEAFF
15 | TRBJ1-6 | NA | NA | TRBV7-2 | TGTGCCAGCAGCTCAATCTCAGATTATAATTCACCCCTCCACTTT | CASSSISDYNSPLHF
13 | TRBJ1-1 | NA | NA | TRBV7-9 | TGTGCCAGCAGACTGGGGGCTGGTACTGAAGCTTTCTTT | CASRLGAGTEAFF
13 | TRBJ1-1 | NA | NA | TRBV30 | TGTGCCTGGAGTGTTACACTGGGCACTGAAGCTTTCTTT | CAWSVTLGTEAFF
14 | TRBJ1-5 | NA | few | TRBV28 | TGTGCCAGCAGTTTAGGGTTAAGCAATCAGCCCCAGCATTTT | CASSLGLSNQPQHF
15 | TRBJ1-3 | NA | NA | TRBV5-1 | TGCGCCAGCAGCGAAGGACGGAACTCTGGAAACACCATATATTTT | CASSEGRNSGNTIYF
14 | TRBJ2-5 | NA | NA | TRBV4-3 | TGCGCCAGCAGCCAATGGGGGGAATGGGAGACCCAGTACTTC | CASSQWGEWETQYF
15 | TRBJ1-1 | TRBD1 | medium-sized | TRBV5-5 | TGTGCCAGCAGCGGAGACAGGGGGATCGGCACTGAAGCTTTCTTT | CASSGDRGIGTEAFF
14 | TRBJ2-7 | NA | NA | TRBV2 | TGTGCCAGCAGTGAATCGGGGGGCCCTTACGAGCAGTACTTC | CASSESGGPYEQYF
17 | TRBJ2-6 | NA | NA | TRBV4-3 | TGCGCCAGCAGCCCGGGACACTCGAGCTCTGGGGCCAACGTCCTGACTTTC | CASSPGHSSSGANVLTF
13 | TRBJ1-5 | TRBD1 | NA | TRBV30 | TGTGCCTGGAGTACGCAGGGGGACCAGCCCCAGCATTTT | CAWSTQGDQPQHF
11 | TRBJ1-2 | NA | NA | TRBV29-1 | TGCAGCCTCGGGACCTCCTATGGCTACACCTTC | CSLGTSYGYTF
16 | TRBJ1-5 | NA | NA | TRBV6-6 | TGTGCCAGCAGCCCCCCCGCGGACGGTGGCAATCAGCCCCAGCATTTT | CASSPPADGGNQPQHF
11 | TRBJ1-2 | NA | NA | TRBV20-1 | TGCAGTGCTAGATGGGGATATGGCTACACCTTC | CSARWGYGYTF
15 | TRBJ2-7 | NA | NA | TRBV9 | TGTGCCAGCAGCGTAACCGGTGGGAGCTCCTACGAGCAGTACTTC | CASSVTGGSSYEQYF
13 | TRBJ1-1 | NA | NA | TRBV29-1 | TGCAGCGTTGTGTGGCAGGCCGGCACTGAAGCCTTCTTT | CSVVWQAGTEAFF
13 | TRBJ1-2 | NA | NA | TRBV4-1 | TGCGCCAGCAGCCACGGGAGGGACTATGGCTACACCTTC | CASSHGRDYGYTF
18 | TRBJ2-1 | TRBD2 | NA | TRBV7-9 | TGTGCCAGCAGCTTAGAGTCTCGTGGCGGGGGGCCCTACAATGAGCAGTTCTTC | CASSLESRGGGPYNEQFF
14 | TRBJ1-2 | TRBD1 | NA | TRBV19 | TGTGCCAGTAGTACCGGACAGGCACCCTATGGCTACACCTTC | CASSTGQAPYGYTF
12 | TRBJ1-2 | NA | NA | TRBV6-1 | TGTGCCAGCAGTGAAGCCACGGGCGGCTACACCTTC | CASSEATGGYTF
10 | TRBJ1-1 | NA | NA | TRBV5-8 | TGTGCCAGCAGTGGGAGGAAAGCTTTCTTT | CASSGRKAFF
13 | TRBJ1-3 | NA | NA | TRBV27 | TGTGCCAGCAGTTTATCCCCGGGAAACACCATATATTTT | CASSLSPGNTIYF
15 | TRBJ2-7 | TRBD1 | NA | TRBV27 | TGTGCCAGCAGTTTGGGACAGGGGGGGTTCTACGAGCAGTACTTC | CASSLGQGGFYEQYF
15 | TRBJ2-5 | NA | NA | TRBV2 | TGTGCCAGCAGTTCCAGGCTAGTCCAGGCGGAGACCCAGTACTTC | CASSSRLVQAETQYF
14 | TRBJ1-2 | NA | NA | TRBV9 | TGTGCCAGCGGTGGTGTGGGCAGACGCTATGGCTACACCTTC | CASGGVGRRYGYTF
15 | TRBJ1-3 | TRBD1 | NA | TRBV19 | TGTGCCAGTAGTACCTCGACAGGGGCTGGAAACACCATATATTTT | CASSTSTGAGNTIYF
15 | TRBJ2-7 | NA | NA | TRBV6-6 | TGTGCCAGCAGTTACCGCCCCGGGGTAGACAACGAGCAGTACTTC | CASSYRPGVDNEQYF
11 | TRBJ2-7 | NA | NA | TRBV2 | TGTGCCAGTACGATACACTACGAGCAGTACTTC | CASTIHYEQYF
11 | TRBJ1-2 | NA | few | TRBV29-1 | TGCAGCGTTGTGTCGCTCTATGGCTACACCTTC | CSVVSLYGYTF
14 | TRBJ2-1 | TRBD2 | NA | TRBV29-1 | TGCAGCGCCTTAGCGGGGGCCGAATACAATGAGCAGTTCTTC | CSALAGAEYNEQFF
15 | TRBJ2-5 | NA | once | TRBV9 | TGTGCCAGCAGCGTAGCTCAGCGCCCCCAAGAGACCCAGTACTTC | CASSVAQRPQETQYF
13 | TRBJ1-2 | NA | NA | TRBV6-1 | TGTGCCAGCAGTGAAGGGACTCCCTCAAGCTACACCTTC | CASSEGTPSSYTF